This T cell receptor (beta chain) was recovered during a study of cytomegalovirus exposure and HLA in healthy donors. The donors (healthy individuals) were bone marrow donors. In the case of this clone: The antigen is undetermined.

Study conclusions and caveats: Both high specificity and high sensitivity reportedly marked the classifier's diagnosis of cytomegalovirus status. A few CMV-associated chains proved CMV antigen-specific in vitro.

Germline V CDR1 and CDR2: LGHNA, YSLEER. V lost 0 bases and J 0 bases, leaving 11 bases between the germline ends. The CDR3 spans 16 residues. The PCR ran on 60 Vbeta and 13 Jbeta primers. The assay was immunoSEQ multiplex PCR, and TCRdb's table has in-frame clones only and misses some. The repertoire shows approximately 190,000 clones; the top ten hold approximately 6.4%. The sample comprised PBMCs. The clonotype comes from a man under 40 in good health and CMV-seronegative. The V call is TRBV4-3, the J call TRBJ1-1; no firm D call. CDR3 residues: CASSQEYSFMNTEAFF. The CDR3 DNA reads as TGCGCCAGCAGCCAAGAATACAGTTTCATGAACACTGAAGCTTTCTTT.